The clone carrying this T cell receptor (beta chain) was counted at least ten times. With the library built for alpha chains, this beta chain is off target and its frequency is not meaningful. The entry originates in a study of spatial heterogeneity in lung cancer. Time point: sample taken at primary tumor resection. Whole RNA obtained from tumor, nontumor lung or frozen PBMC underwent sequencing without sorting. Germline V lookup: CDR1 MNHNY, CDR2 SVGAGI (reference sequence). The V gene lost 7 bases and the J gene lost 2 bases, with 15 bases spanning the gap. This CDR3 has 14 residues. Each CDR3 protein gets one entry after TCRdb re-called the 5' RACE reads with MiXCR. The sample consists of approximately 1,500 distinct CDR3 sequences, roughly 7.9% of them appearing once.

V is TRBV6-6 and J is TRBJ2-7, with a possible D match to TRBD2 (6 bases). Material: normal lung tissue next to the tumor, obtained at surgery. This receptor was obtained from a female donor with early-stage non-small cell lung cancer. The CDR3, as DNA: TGTGCCAGCATAAAAGACGGGGAGGCCTACGAGCAGTACTTC. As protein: CASIKDGEAYEQYF.